This T cell receptor beta chain emerged from a study of blood T cell repertoires in COVID-19. Repertoires were generated with immunoSEQ multiplex PCR, while TCRdb's copy carries only in-frame clones and drops some. The table shows about 470,000 clones, with approximately 90% occurring only once. The clonotype was recovered from a woman aged 18-29 years who had recovered from COVID-19. Source material: PBMCs or T cells enriched from blood (not recorded which).

The CDR3 reads CASSLSASEAFF. The CDR3 DNA sequence: TGTGCCAGCAGCCTCAGTGCATCTGAAGCTTTCTTT. The chain carries TRBV3-1 (or the pseudogene TRBV3-2) and TRBJ1-1; D is uncertain. The CDR3 contains 12 residues. Trimming left V 4 bases short and J 6 bases short, with 9 bases between. Germline CDR1 reads LGHDT; CDR2 reads YNNKEL (reference sequence).